Below, one TCR beta chain is given with its context. This receptor's antigen is unknown. No base qualities exist here, and no much larger clone lies one base off it. This specimen comes from a study of T cell responses to AZD1222 COVID-19 vaccine (dated by TCRdb to the early 2020s). In terms of the full investigation: A total of 230 to 250 trial participants underwent TCR sequencing, of whom some 200 had received two doses of AZD1222 and roughly 26 had received two doses of the MenACWY control vaccine. Trial participants were enrolled by age into 18-55, 56-69 and 70-plus year subgroups, with roughly 160, 29 and 62 TCR-sequenced participants respectively.

What the authors observed across the whole study: Because no samples from the day 14 peak response were available, repertoires could be characterized only after the peak T cell response. After two AZD1222 doses, spike-specific TCR breadth and depth were significantly higher than at day 0 and than in MenACWY recipients. In the small 56-69-year group, the increase in depth fell short of significance, most likely because of low power. The vaccine-associated CD4 TCRs covered the entire spike protein, and the dominant responses fell in regions 160-218 and 743-854. Conclusions about previously exposed vaccinees are limited because only 5 or 6 AZD1222 recipients were SARS-CoV-2 seropositive at baseline. Most participants were white British and females outnumbered males, and the authors suggested that clonal diversity may have been underestimated. Reportedly, almost half of the unique spike-specific TCRs recognized epitopes lying outside the regions that are mutated in the B.1.351 and B.1.1.7 variants.

Interpreted using the paper, the time point label stands for: baseline before first vaccination. The treatment or condition label, read with the paper, signifies: meningococcal conjugate vaccine given as trial control. Samples from vaccinated people were obtained from the UK trials COV001 and COV002, which included a single-blind randomized controlled phase 2/3 trial of AZD1222 (ChAdOx1 nCoV-19) in healthy adults. For TCRbeta chain sequencing, PBMC samples were collected from trial participants at day 0 and at day 28 after the second dose. The CDR3 regions of human TCRbeta chains were subjected to immunosequencing. Per the original workflow: Repertoire TCRs were checked for matches against a reference library of SARS-CoV-2-specific TCRs that had been generated using the MIRA antigen-specificity platform. Breadth was defined as the fraction of unique TCRs that were SARS-CoV-2-associated, and depth was defined as the fraction of total T cells that were SARS-CoV-2-associated. Using the MIRA data, each spike-specific TCR was mapped to the spike region that the TCR reacts to and placed in a CD4 or CD8 class. Log10-transformed breadth and depth values were compared by one-way ANOVA with Sidak's multiple comparisons tests. TCRdb's version of the immuneACCESS table is confined to in-frame rearrangements and falls short of the full clone set. An unresolved V gene accounts for under half of the shortfall where checked; the remainder is of unknown origin. The D gene and trimming were derived from the DNA, and the V and J assignments and clone size from that table. Counted in this sample were about 120,000 clones; just over 85% of them appeared once. The top ten hold about 17% of the sample.

The receptor was derived from an adult in good health. The material was peripheral blood, obtained on day 0 of MenACWY control vaccination.

In nucleotide form, the sequence is TGCGCCAGCAGCTTGGGCCAGGGTCCTAGGGAAAAACTGTTTTTT. It encodes CASSLGQGPREKLFF. The chain is made from TRBV5-1 and TRBJ1-4; possibly the D gene is TRBD1, per 5 matching bases. The germline V gene sets CDR1 to SGHRS and CDR2 to YFSETQ. Inclusive of the bounding cysteine and phenylalanine, the CDR3 is 15 residues long. The entry retains the CDR3 DNA only, 45 bases that are in frame from base 1. Trimming at the junction amounts to 0 bases on V and 8 bases on J, and the germline ends lie 14 bases apart.